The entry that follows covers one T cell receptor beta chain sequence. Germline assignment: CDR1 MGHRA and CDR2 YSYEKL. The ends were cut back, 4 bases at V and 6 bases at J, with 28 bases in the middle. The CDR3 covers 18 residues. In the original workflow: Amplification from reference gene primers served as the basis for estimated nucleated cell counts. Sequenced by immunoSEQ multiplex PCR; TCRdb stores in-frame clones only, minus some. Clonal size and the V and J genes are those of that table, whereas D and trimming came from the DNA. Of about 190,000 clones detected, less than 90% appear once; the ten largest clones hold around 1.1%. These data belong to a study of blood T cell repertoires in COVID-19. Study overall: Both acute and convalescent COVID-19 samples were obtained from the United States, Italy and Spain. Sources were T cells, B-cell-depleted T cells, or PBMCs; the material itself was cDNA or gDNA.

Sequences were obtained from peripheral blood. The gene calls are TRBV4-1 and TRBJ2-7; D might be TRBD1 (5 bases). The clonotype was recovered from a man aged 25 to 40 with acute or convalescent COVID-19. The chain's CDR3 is CASSPTQGKPGKKGEQYF. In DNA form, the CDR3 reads TGCGCCAGCAGCCCAACCCAGGGAAAACCGGGCAAGAAGGGCGAGCAGTACTTC.